Listed below are T cell receptor beta chains from one sample, sequenced in a study of OX40 agonist ivuxolimab in advanced cancers. The protocol was immunoSEQ multiplex PCR, while the TCRdb copy is restricted to in-frame clones and leaves out a portion. The sample contains 85,000 to 130,000 clones, about nine tenths of which appear only once. The specimen was CD4+ or CD8+ T cells sorted from blood, collected in a trial of the OX40 agonist ivuxolimab. The receptors shown here come from an adult with an advanced solid tumor such as melanoma, head and neck, liver or kidney cancer. Both conserved end residues are part of each CDR3. The order of the fields is CDR3 DNA, CDR3 protein, D gene, J gene, V gene, clone size. D genes are given only for firm matches. The size of a clone is reported for some rows only, either as once, few or many, or as a class for expanded clones.

cdr3_nt: TGTGCCATCAGTGATCGGGGGTTCAATACGCAGTATTTT
cdr3_aa: CAISDRGFNTQYF
d_call: .
j_call: TRBJ2-3
v_call: TRBV10-3
clone_size: .

cdr3_nt: TGTGCCAGCAGTTGGTCCAGTGAGAACTATGGCTACACCTTC
cdr3_aa: CASSWSSENYGYTF
d_call: .
j_call: TRBJ1-2
v_call: TRBV28
clone_size: .

cdr3_nt: TGTGCCATCAGTGGTGGACAGGGGGCGGACGGCTACACCTTC
cdr3_aa: CAISGGQGADGYTF
d_call: TRBD1
j_call: TRBJ1-2
v_call: TRBV10-3
clone_size: .

cdr3_nt: TGCGCCAGCAGCTTAGAGACAGGGAAGGGGAATTCACCCCTCCACTTT
cdr3_aa: CASSLETGKGNSPLHF
d_call: TRBD1
j_call: TRBJ1-6
v_call: TRBV5-1
clone_size: .

cdr3_nt: TGTGCCAGCAGCTTTCGAGACCGGTCAGGTGGAAATGAAAAACTGTTTTTT
cdr3_aa: CASSFRDRSGGNEKLFF
d_call: .
j_call: TRBJ1-4
v_call: TRBV11-2
clone_size: once

cdr3_nt: TGTGCCAGCAGTACGACCGGGACAGGGAAGACTGAAGCTTTCTTT
cdr3_aa: CASSTTGTGKTEAFF
d_call: TRBD1
j_call: TRBJ1-1
v_call: TRBV6-5
clone_size: .

cdr3_nt: TGTGCCAGCAGCTGGACCGTTGATAGCAATCAGCCCCAGCATTTT
cdr3_aa: CASSWTVDSNQPQHF
d_call: .
j_call: TRBJ1-5
v_call: TRBV5-5
clone_size: .

cdr3_nt: TGTGCCAGCGGATATAACCCCTCCGACACCGGGGAGCTGTTTTTT
cdr3_aa: CASGYNPSDTGELFF
d_call: .
j_call: TRBJ2-2
v_call: TRBV6-5
clone_size: .

cdr3_nt: TGTGCCATCAGTGATGGGGACAGGGGACTCACCTACGAGCAGTACTTC
cdr3_aa: CAISDGDRGLTYEQYF
d_call: TRBD1
j_call: TRBJ2-7
v_call: TRBV10-3
clone_size: few

cdr3_nt: TGCGCCAGCAGTGAGTCGGGGGAAGAGACCCAGTACTTC
cdr3_aa: CASSESGEETQYF
d_call: .
j_call: TRBJ2-5
v_call: TRBV10-2
clone_size: .

cdr3_nt: TGCGCCAGCAGTGTGGACAGGGCCACCGGGGAGCTGTTTTTT
cdr3_aa: CASSVDRATGELFF
d_call: TRBD1
j_call: TRBJ2-2
v_call: TRBV10-1
clone_size: .

cdr3_nt: TGTGCCAGCAGTGAGACTAGCGGGTCCTACGAGCAGTACTTC
cdr3_aa: CASSETSGSYEQYF
d_call: TRBD2
j_call: TRBJ2-7
v_call: TRBV6-1
clone_size: once

cdr3_nt: TGTGCCAGCAGAAATCAGGGGGCTGGGACTGAAGCTTTCTTT
cdr3_aa: CASRNQGAGTEAFF
d_call: TRBD1
j_call: TRBJ1-1
v_call: TRBV28
clone_size: .

cdr3_nt: TGTGCCAGCAGTTATCCTAGTCGCACAGATACGCAGTATTTT
cdr3_aa: CASSYPSRTDTQYF
d_call: .
j_call: TRBJ2-3
v_call: TRBV6-6
clone_size: .

cdr3_nt: TGTGCCAGCAGTGACGGACAGGGTGTACAGCCCCAGCATTTT
cdr3_aa: CASSDGQGVQPQHF
d_call: TRBD1
j_call: TRBJ1-5
v_call: TRBV6-5
clone_size: .

cdr3_nt: TGCGCCAGCACGACAGGCGAGGGGACCCAGTACTTC
cdr3_aa: CASTTGEGTQYF
d_call: .
j_call: TRBJ2-5
v_call: TRBV10-1
clone_size: .

cdr3_nt: TGTGCCAGCAGCTTAGGAGGGGGCTCCTATAATTCACCCCTCCACTTT
cdr3_aa: CASSLGGGSYNSPLHF
d_call: .
j_call: TRBJ1-6
v_call: TRBV7-1
clone_size: .

cdr3_nt: TGCGCCAGCAGCGCAACAGGGGATGGGGGCTACACCTTC
cdr3_aa: CASSATGDGGYTF
d_call: TRBD1
j_call: TRBJ1-2
v_call: TRBV5-1
clone_size: few

cdr3_nt: TGTGCCAGCAGCCTTTTTTCTGTTTATGGCTACACCTTC
cdr3_aa: CASSLFSVYGYTF
d_call: .
j_call: TRBJ1-2
v_call: TRBV28
clone_size: .

cdr3_nt: TGTGCCAGCAGCTTAAACCCGCACAGGGCTACTCTTGAAGGCTACACCTTC
cdr3_aa: CASSLNPHRATLEGYTF
d_call: .
j_call: TRBJ1-2
v_call: TRBV11-2
clone_size: .

cdr3_nt: TGTGCCAGCAGCTTAAGCCCAAGGGAGCAGTACTTC
cdr3_aa: CASSLSPREQYF
d_call: .
j_call: TRBJ2-7
v_call: TRBV7-2
clone_size: .

cdr3_nt: TGTGCCAGCAGTTTATTGGGTGAGCAGTACTTC
cdr3_aa: CASSLLGEQYF
d_call: .
j_call: TRBJ2-7
v_call: TRBV28
clone_size: .

cdr3_nt: TGTGCCAGTAGTATAGCGTCCGGGGTGCGTGCTGAAGCTTTCTTT
cdr3_aa: CASSIASGVRAEAFF
d_call: .
j_call: TRBJ1-1
v_call: TRBV19
clone_size: .

cdr3_nt: TGTGCCAGCAGCTTAGGTCGGGGGCGATACAATGAGCAGTTCTTC
cdr3_aa: CASSLGRGRYNEQFF
d_call: .
j_call: TRBJ2-1
v_call: TRBV7-6
clone_size: .

cdr3_nt: TGCAGTGCCAGGGAGAGCTACACCTTC
cdr3_aa: CSARESYTF
d_call: .
j_call: TRBJ1-2
v_call: TRBV20-1
clone_size: .

cdr3_nt: TGTGCCAGCAGCGGACGACAGGGCTCTGAAGCTTTCTTT
cdr3_aa: CASSGRQGSEAFF
d_call: TRBD1
j_call: TRBJ1-1
v_call: TRBV7-6
clone_size: .

cdr3_nt: TGTGCCAGCAGCCCCCGGATCAATAAAGAGACCCAGTACTTC
cdr3_aa: CASSPRINKETQYF
d_call: .
j_call: TRBJ2-5
v_call: TRBV11-2
clone_size: .

cdr3_nt: TGTGCCAGCAGTTACGGCTCCAGGGTCGATTCACCCCTCCACTTT
cdr3_aa: CASSYGSRVDSPLHF
d_call: .
j_call: TRBJ1-6
v_call: TRBV6-5
clone_size: .

cdr3_nt: TGTGCCAGCAGCTTACGAGGGCTAGCGGCTAGCACAGATACGCAGTATTTT
cdr3_aa: CASSLRGLAASTDTQYF
d_call: TRBD2
j_call: TRBJ2-3
v_call: TRBV7-2
clone_size: .

cdr3_nt: TGTGCCAGCCGCGGGGGGGGCCGCAACCCCCTCCACTTT
cdr3_aa: CASRGGGRNPLHF
d_call: .
j_call: TRBJ1-6
v_call: TRBV5-5
clone_size: .

cdr3_nt: TGTGCCAGTAGCCCGACAGGGACAGAGACCCAGTACTTC
cdr3_aa: CASSPTGTETQYF
d_call: TRBD1
j_call: TRBJ2-5
v_call: TRBV19
clone_size: .

cdr3_nt: TGTGCCAGCAGCCAAATGGATCAGCCCCAGCATTTT
cdr3_aa: CASSQMDQPQHF
d_call: .
j_call: TRBJ1-5
v_call: TRBV4-2
clone_size: once

cdr3_nt: TGTGCCAGCAGCTTAACTGGTCTAACCCCCAGAGGGACCCAGTACTTC
cdr3_aa: CASSLTGLTPRGTQYF
d_call: .
j_call: TRBJ2-5
v_call: TRBV7-2
clone_size: once

cdr3_nt: TGTGCCAGCACCAACTCGGACAGGGGGCCAGGTCAGCCCCAGCATTTT
cdr3_aa: CASTNSDRGPGQPQHF
d_call: TRBD1
j_call: TRBJ1-5
v_call: TRBV7-9
clone_size: .

cdr3_nt: TGCGCCAGCAGCTTGGGGACAGGGGGAATGGGCTACACCTTC
cdr3_aa: CASSLGTGGMGYTF
d_call: TRBD1
j_call: TRBJ1-2
v_call: TRBV5-1
clone_size: .

cdr3_nt: TGCGCCAGCAGCTTAGGAGGGGATGGAAACTATGGCTACACCTTC
cdr3_aa: CASSLGGDGNYGYTF
d_call: .
j_call: TRBJ1-2
v_call: TRBV5-1
clone_size: .

cdr3_nt: TGCAGCGTCGGAACACCGACAGGGAGCTCCTACAATGAGCAGTTCTTC
cdr3_aa: CSVGTPTGSSYNEQFF
d_call: TRBD1
j_call: TRBJ2-1
v_call: TRBV29-1
clone_size: .

cdr3_nt: TGTGCCAGCAGTGAAGCGCCCGGGACCGTATCACCCCTCCACTTT
cdr3_aa: CASSEAPGTVSPLHF
d_call: .
j_call: TRBJ1-6
v_call: TRBV2
clone_size: few

cdr3_nt: TGTGCCAGCAGCTCCAAGGACAGGGGTCTCTACGAGCAGTACTTC
cdr3_aa: CASSSKDRGLYEQYF
d_call: TRBD1
j_call: TRBJ2-7
v_call: TRBV7-2
clone_size: .

cdr3_nt: TGTGCCAGCAGCTTACTAACTAGCGGGGGGGCCTTTGAGCAGTTCTTC
cdr3_aa: CASSLLTSGGAFEQFF
d_call: TRBD2
j_call: TRBJ2-1
v_call: TRBV7-9
clone_size: .

cdr3_nt: TGTGCCAGCAGCTTAGAAGTGGCGATGAACACTGAAGCTTTCTTT
cdr3_aa: CASSLEVAMNTEAFF
d_call: .
j_call: TRBJ1-1
v_call: TRBV7-9
clone_size: few

cdr3_nt: TGTGCCAGCTCACCGCCAGGACCCAGCTCCTACGAGCAGTACTTC
cdr3_aa: CASSPPGPSSYEQYF
d_call: .
j_call: TRBJ2-7
v_call: TRBV18
clone_size: .

cdr3_nt: TGTGCCAGCAGCACCGACGGGACCGCGGACAATGAGCAGTTCTTC
cdr3_aa: CASSTDGTADNEQFF
d_call: .
j_call: TRBJ2-1
v_call: TRBV11-3
clone_size: .

cdr3_nt: TGTGCCAGCATAAGCAATCAGCCCCAGCATTTT
cdr3_aa: CASISNQPQHF
d_call: .
j_call: TRBJ1-5
v_call: TRBV27
clone_size: few

cdr3_nt: TGTGCCAGCAGTTTGACAGGGTACTCACCCCTCCACTTT
cdr3_aa: CASSLTGYSPLHF
d_call: TRBD1
j_call: TRBJ1-6
v_call: TRBV28
clone_size: .

cdr3_nt: TGTGCCAGCAGCTTTATTAAGAAGGATTCCTACGAGCAGTACTTC
cdr3_aa: CASSFIKKDSYEQYF
d_call: .
j_call: TRBJ2-7
v_call: TRBV5-6
clone_size: .

cdr3_nt: TGTGCCAGCGGCGGGGGGGCCTACAATGAGCAGTTCTTC
cdr3_aa: CASGGGAYNEQFF
d_call: TRBD2
j_call: TRBJ2-1
v_call: TRBV7-2
clone_size: .